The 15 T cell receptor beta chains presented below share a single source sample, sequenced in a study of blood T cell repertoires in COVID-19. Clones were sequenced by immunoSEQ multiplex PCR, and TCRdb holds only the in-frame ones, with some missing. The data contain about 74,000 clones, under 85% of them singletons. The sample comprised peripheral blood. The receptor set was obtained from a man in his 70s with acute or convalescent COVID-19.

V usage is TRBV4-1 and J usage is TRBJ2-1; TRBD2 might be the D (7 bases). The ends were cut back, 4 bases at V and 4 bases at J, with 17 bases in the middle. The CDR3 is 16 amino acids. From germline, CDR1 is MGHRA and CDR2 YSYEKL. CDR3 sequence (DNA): TGCGCCAGCAGCCCCCAGGGAGGGGGGGGATACAATGAGCAGTTCTTC. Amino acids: CASSPQGGGGYNEQFF.

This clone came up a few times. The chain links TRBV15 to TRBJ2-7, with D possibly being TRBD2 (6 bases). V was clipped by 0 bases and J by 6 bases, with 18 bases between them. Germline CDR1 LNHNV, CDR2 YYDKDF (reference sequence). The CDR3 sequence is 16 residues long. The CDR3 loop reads CATSREDRARGLEQYF. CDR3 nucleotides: TGTGCCACCAGCAGAGAAGATAGGGCACGGGGACTCGAGCAGTACTTC.

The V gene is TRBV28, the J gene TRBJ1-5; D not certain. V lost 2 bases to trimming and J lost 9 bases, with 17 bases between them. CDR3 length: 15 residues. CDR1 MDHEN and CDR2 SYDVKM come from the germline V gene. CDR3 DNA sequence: TGTGCCAGCAGTTTAACCCTCGACCGGGTGCGGCCCCAGCATTTT. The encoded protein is CASSLTLDRVRPQHF.

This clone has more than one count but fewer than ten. CDR3 DNA sequence: TGTGCCAGCAAGGGGGGCCCGGGACAGGGGGTAAGCTCCTACAATGAGCAGTTCTTC. As protein: CASKGGPGQGVSSYNEQFF. The chain joins TRBV28 to TRBJ2-1; TRBD1 aligns across 11 bases. The CDR3 has 19 residues. J gave up 0 bases and V 7 bases, and 14 bases lay outside the gene matches. Germline values: CDR1 MDHEN, CDR2 SYDVKM. The full variable domain, with the rest looked up from reference TRBV28 and TRBJ2-1, is DVKVTQSSRYLVKRTGEKVFLECVQDMDHENMFWYRQDPGLGLRLIYFSYDVKMKEKGDIPEGYSVSREKKERFSLILESASTNQTSMYLCASKGGPGQGVSSYNEQFFGPGTRLTVL.

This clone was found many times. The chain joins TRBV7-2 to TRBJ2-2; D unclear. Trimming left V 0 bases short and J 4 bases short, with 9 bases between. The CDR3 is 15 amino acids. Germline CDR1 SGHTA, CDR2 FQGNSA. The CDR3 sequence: CASSLAGFGTGELFF. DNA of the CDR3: TGTGCCAGCAGCTTAGCCGGGTTTGGCACCGGGGAGCTGTTTTTT.

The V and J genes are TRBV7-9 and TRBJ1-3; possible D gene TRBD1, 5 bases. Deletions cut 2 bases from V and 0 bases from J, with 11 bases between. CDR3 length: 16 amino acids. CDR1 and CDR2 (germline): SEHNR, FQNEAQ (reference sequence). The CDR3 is CASSLSGGSSGNTIYF. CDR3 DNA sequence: TGTGCCAGCAGCTTAAGCGGGGGATCCTCTGGAAACACCATATATTTT.

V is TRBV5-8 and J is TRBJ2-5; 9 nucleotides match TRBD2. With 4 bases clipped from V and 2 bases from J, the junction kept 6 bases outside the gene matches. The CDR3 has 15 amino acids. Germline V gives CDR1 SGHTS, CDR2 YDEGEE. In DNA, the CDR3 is TGTGCCAGCAGCGGTGCGGGAGGGATACAAGAGACCCAGTACTTC. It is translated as CASSGAGGIQETQYF.

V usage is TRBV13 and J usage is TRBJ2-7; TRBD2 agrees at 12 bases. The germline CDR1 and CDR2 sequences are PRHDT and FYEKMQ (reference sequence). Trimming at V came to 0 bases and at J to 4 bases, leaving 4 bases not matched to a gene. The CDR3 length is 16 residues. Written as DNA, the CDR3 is TGTGCCAGCAGCTTAGGGGGGACTAGCGGGCAGTACGAGCAGTACTTC. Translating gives CASSLGGTSGQYEQYF.

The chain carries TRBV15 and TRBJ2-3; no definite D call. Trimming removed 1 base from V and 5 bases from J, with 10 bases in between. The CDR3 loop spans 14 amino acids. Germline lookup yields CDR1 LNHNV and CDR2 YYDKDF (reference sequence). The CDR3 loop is CATSRGPGIDTQYF. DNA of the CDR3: TGTGCCACCAGCAGAGGTCCAGGAATAGATACGCAGTATTTT.

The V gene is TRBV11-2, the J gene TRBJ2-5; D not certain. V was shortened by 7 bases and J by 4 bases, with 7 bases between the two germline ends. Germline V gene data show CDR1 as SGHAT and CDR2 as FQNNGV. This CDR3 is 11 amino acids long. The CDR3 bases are TGTGCCAGCACCAGTGTAGAGACCCAGTACTTC. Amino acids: CASTSVETQYF.

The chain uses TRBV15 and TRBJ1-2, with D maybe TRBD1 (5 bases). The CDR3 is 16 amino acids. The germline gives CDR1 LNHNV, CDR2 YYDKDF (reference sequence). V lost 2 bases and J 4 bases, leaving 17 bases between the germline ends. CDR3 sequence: CATSRPGGEGFYGYTF. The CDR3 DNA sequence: TGTGCCACCAGCAGACCAGGAGGGGAGGGGTTCTATGGCTACACCTTC.

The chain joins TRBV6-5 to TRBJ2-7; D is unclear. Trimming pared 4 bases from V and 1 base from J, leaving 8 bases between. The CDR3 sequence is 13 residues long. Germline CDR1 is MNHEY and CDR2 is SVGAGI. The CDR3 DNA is TGTGCCAGCAGTTTGCAGACATCCTACGAGCAGTACTTC. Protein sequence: CASSLQTSYEQYF.

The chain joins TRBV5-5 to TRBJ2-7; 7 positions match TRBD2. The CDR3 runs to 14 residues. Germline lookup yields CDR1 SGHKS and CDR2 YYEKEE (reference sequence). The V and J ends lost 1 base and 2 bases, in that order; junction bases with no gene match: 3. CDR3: CASSLSGTAYEQYF. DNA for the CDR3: TGTGCCAGCAGCTTGAGCGGGACGGCCTACGAGCAGTACTTC.

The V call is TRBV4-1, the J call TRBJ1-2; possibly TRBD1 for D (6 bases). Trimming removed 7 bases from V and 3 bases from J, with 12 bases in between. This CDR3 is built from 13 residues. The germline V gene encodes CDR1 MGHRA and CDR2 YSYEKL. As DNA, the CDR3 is TGCGCCAGCACCCGGGGGGCCGACTATGGCTACACCTTC. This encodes CASTRGADYGYTF.

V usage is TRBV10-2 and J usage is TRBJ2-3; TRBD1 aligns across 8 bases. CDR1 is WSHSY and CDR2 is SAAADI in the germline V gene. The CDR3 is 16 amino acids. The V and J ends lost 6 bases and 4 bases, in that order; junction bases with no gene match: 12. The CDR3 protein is CASRATGQGTADTQYF. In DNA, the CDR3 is TGCGCCAGCAGGGCAACTGGACAGGGTACGGCAGATACGCAGTATTTT.